These 26 T cell receptor beta chains came from one sample sequenced in a study of CDR3 diversity in severe acne. Via MiXCR, TCRdb re-called the PCR reads, giving one row per CDR3 protein. The sample has about 90,000 distinct CDR3 sequences, 45% to 50% seen once. The specimen was blood. The receptors were sampled from a male donor with severe acne vulgaris.

The chain combines TRBV19 with TRBJ1-2; D is uncertain. This CDR3 comprises 15 residues. Germline-derived CDR1 and CDR2 are LNHDA and SQIVND (reference sequence). Trimming cost V 4 bases and J 8 bases, with 20 bases left between them. CDR3 protein: CASSTAGSPPLGYTF. CDR3 nucleotides: TGTGCCAGTAGTACCGCCGGGAGTCCGCCCTTGGGCTACACCTTC.

The chain couples TRBV10-3 to TRBJ2-5; 10 bases match TRBD2. CDR3 length equals 17 residues. Germline values: CDR1 ENHRY, CDR2 SYGVKD. With 11 bases clipped from V and 7 bases from J, the junction kept 22 bases outside the gene matches. CDR3 in amino acids: CAVRPGLASVSRGTQYF. In DNA, the CDR3 is TGTGCCGTCCGACCGGGACTAGCGAGTGTGAGTAGAGGGACCCAGTACTTC.

For this clonotype: This may stem from a read error, because a much larger clone lies one nucleotide away. The chain combines TRBV7-6 with TRBJ1-1; D unclear. The CDR3 extends over 13 amino acids. Germline loops: CDR1 SGHVS, CDR2 FNYEAQ. CDR3 amino acids: CASSWGMNAEAFF. The CDR3 coding sequence is TGTGCCAGCAGCTGGGGTATGAACGCTGAAGCTTTCTTT.

This CDR3 is CATSDPAGERDYGYTF. The DNA of the CDR3 is TGTGCCACCAGTGACCCTGCGGGGGAGAGGGACTATGGCTACACCTTC. The J gene is TRBJ1-2, the V gene TRBV24-1; weak D call: TRBD1 (5 bases). CDR3 size: 16 residues. Germline CDR1 is KGHDR and CDR2 is SFDVKD. Trimming removed 4 bases from V and 3 bases from J, with 17 bases in between.

The CDR3 sequence is CSVAGAGNTIYF. The CDR3 DNA reads TGCAGCGTTGCCGGGGCTGGAAACACCATATATTTT. J is TRBJ1-3 and V is TRBV29-1, with D uncertain. The germline gives CDR1 SQVTM, CDR2 ANQGSEA. V dropped 4 bases and J dropped 2 bases, with 6 bases sitting between them. The CDR3 totals 12 residues.

The chain uses TRBV25-1 and TRBJ1-6, with D maybe TRBD1 (5 bases). Deletions cut 0 bases from V and 10 bases from J, with 10 bases between. This CDR3 has 14 residues. Per germline, CDR1 MGHDK and CDR2 SYGVNS. CDR3 amino acids: CASSEYRENSPLHF. CDR3 coding DNA: TGTGCCAGCAGTGAATACAGGGAGAACTCACCCCTCCACTTT.

Note on this clonotype: One end of the junction does not line up with germline, which may come from a read error. The V call is TRBV10-3, the J call TRBJ1-1, with 9 bases fitting TRBD1. CDR1 ENHRY and CDR2 SYGVKD come from the germline V gene. This CDR3 has 15 residues. CDR3 coding DNA: TGTGCCAGCAGTTTAAAGGGACAGGGTTACACTGAAGCTTTCTTT. The encoded protein is CASSLKGQGYTEAFF.

V usage is TRBV20-1 and J usage is TRBJ2-2, with D uncertain. Trimming removed 4 bases from V and 1 base from J, with 7 bases in between. The CDR3 is 13 residues long. CDR1 and CDR2 from the germline V gene are DFQATT and SNEGSKA (reference sequence). CDR3 sequence reads: CSANAVNTGELFF. As DNA, the CDR3 is TGCAGTGCTAATGCGGTGAACACCGGGGAGCTGTTTTTT.

In regard to this clonotype: The final CDR3 position lacks the conserved phenylalanine or tryptophan, pointing to a likely read error. Because the CDR3's place on the DNA is in doubt, the DNA is left out and the CDR3 is given as listed by TCRdb. CDR3 amino acids: CATEPNRDY. The gene calls are TRBV24-1 and TRBJ2-7; whether TRBD1, the table's D call, matches the DNA was not checked. With termini counted, the CDR3 has 9 amino acids. CDR1 is KGHDR and CDR2 is SFDVKD in the germline V gene.

Points on this clonotype: Lacking the conserved final phenylalanine or tryptophan, this CDR3 likely reflects a read error. This chain uses TRBV20-1 with TRBJ1-1, with no clear D. Looked up from germline, CDR1 is DFQATT and CDR2 is SNEGSKA (reference sequence). The ends were cut back, 6 bases at V and 1 base at J, with 12 bases in the middle. There are 13 residues in the CDR3. The CDR3 protein is CSAAGERNTEAFL. CDR3 sequence (DNA): TGCAGTGCGGCCGGGGAAAGGAACACTGAAGCTTTCCTT.

The sample holds a few counts of this clonotype. This chain links TRBV5-1 with TRBJ1-1, with unresolved D. Germline V lookup: CDR1 SGHRS, CDR2 YFSETQ. The CDR3 spans 13 residues. Trimming left V 3 bases short and J 1 base short, with 7 bases between. CDR3 bases: TGCGCCAGCAGCTCCTTAGGGAACACTGAAGCTTTCTTT. The encoded protein is CASSSLGNTEAFF.

The sample holds many counts of this clonotype. This rearrangement joins TRBV20-1 to TRBJ1-6; the match to TRBD1 covers 7 bases. This CDR3 is built from 17 residues. After removal of 0 bases from V and 4 bases from J, the junction contained 9 bases not matched to a gene. Germline V gene data show CDR1 as DFQATT and CDR2 as SNEGSKA (reference sequence). For the CDR3, the DNA is TGCAGTGCTAGAGACCCGCTTTTGGGACAGTATAATTCACCCCTCCACTTT. This gives the protein CSARDPLLGQYNSPLHF.

The sample holds a few counts of this clonotype. Here the CDR3 DNA reads TGTGCCAGCAGTTACTACGCTGGGGAGAGATTGAACACTGAAGCTTTCTTT. Its protein is CASSYYAGERLNTEAFF. V is TRBV6-6 and J is TRBJ1-1; D unresolved. Germline CDR1 is MNHNY and CDR2 is SVGAGI (reference sequence). Trimming took off 1 base at V and 0 bases at J, with 15 bases between the two ends. This CDR3 is built from 17 residues.

J is TRBJ2-1 and V is TRBV4-2, with D possibly TRBD1 on 8 matching bases. This CDR3 spans 15 amino acids. Germline CDR1 LGHNA, CDR2 YNFKEQ. Trimming cost V 5 bases and J 6 bases, with 17 bases left between them. The DNA of the CDR3 is TGTGCCAGCAGCGAGAAGGACAGGGAGGGCAATGAGCAGTTCTTC. Translating it yields CASSEKDREGNEQFF.

This clonotype was seen many times. DNA for the CDR3: TGTGCCAGCAGCCCGGGGGGGGCGGGGGGCCAGGATGAGCAGTTCTTC. It yields the protein CASSPGGAGGQDEQFF. This chain joins TRBV7-2 and TRBJ2-1; 8 nucleotides match TRBD2. Looked up from germline, CDR1 is SGHTA and CDR2 is FQGNSA. The ends lost 5 bases at V and 8 bases at J; junction bases unmatched: 14. This CDR3 is 16 amino acids long.

This clonotype has at least ten counts. The chain uses TRBV20-1 and TRBJ2-7, with D unresolved. The CDR3 contains 14 residues. V was trimmed by 3 bases and J by 3 bases, leaving 15 bases between them. The V gene's germline CDR1 is DFQATT and CDR2 SNEGSKA (reference sequence). In nucleotides, the CDR3 is TGCAGTGCTAGGCCTGGCCATGCTGACTACGAGCAGTACGTC. It translates to CSARPGHADYEQYV.

This chain links TRBV10-3 with TRBJ2-7, with D possibly TRBD1 on 6 matching bases. This CDR3 has 13 amino acids. With 2 bases removed from V and 7 bases from J, the gap between germline ends came to 12 bases. The germline V gene encodes CDR1 ENHRY and CDR2 SYGVKD. CDR3 residues: CAISEPRGREQYF. CDR3 nucleotides: TGTGCCATCAGTGAGCCCAGGGGTCGAGAGCAGTACTTC.

The chain recombines TRBV7-6 with TRBJ1-4, with D perhaps matching TRBD1 (6 bases). CDR3 length: 11 residues. Trimming pared 11 bases from V and 14 bases from J, leaving 18 bases between. Per the germline V gene, CDR1 is SGHVS and CDR2 is FNYEAQ. CDR3 nucleotide sequence: TGTGCCGTCACCGACACAGGGTCCCTGTTTTTT. This gives the protein CAVTDTGSLFF.

CDR3 nucleotide sequence: TGTGCCAGTAGTCTCCTAGGAAGGGGGCTATATAGCAATCAGCCCCAGCATTTT. Its protein product is CASSLLGRGLYSNQPQHF. This sequence joins TRBV19 and TRBJ1-5; TRBD1 agrees at 7 bases. The germline gives CDR1 LNHDA, CDR2 SQIVND (reference sequence). The CDR3 extends over 18 amino acids. The junction had 13 bases not matched to a gene; V was cut back by 5 bases and J by 0 bases. Drawing the rest from reference TRBV19 and TRBJ1-5, the complete variable domain is DGGITQSPKYLFRKEGQNVTLSCEQNLNHDAMYWYRQDPGQGLRLIYYSQIVNDFQKGDIAEGYSVSREKKESFPLTVTSAQKNPTAFYLCASSLLGRGLYSNQPQHFGDGTRLSIL.

Note on this clonotype: A much larger clone is a single base away; this may be a read error. Because it lacks the conserved phenylalanine or tryptophan at the end, this CDR3 is likely a read error. This sequence joins TRBV6-5 and TRBJ1-2; 7 nucleotides agree with TRBD1. With 5 bases clipped from V and 5 bases from J, the junction kept 5 bases outside the gene matches. CDR3 length: 13 residues. Per germline, CDR1 MNHEY and CDR2 SVGAGI. The CDR3 DNA follows: TGTGCCAGCAGTGATGGGACAGTGTATGGCTACACCTTA. Translated: CASSDGTVYGYTL.

The chain links TRBV7-8 to TRBJ2-5; 8 positions match TRBD2. Germline V gene lookup returns CDR1 SGHVS and CDR2 FQNEAQ. The CDR3 runs to 16 residues. J gave up 0 bases and V 5 bases, and 8 bases lay outside the gene matches. CDR3 sequence (DNA): TGTGCCAGCAGCCCTCCCCAGCGGGGGTACCAAGAGACCCAGTACTTC. Amino acids: CASSPPQRGYQETQYF. Drawing the rest from reference TRBV7-8 and TRBJ2-5, the complete variable domain is GAGVSQSPRYKVAKRGQDVALRCDPISGHVSLFWYQQALGQGPEFLTYFQNEAQLDKSGLPSDRFFAERPEGSVSTLKIQRTQQEDSAVYLCASSPPQRGYQETQYFGPGTRLLVL.

Details on this clonotype: One end of the junction is discordant with germline, which a read error may explain. The genes are TRBV4-3 and TRBJ2-5; 11 bases fit TRBD2. The CDR3 totals 18 residues. Germline CDR1 LGHNA, CDR2 YSLEER. CDR3 coding DNA: TGCGCCGGCAGCCAAGGCCAGATACTAGCGGGAGTCCAAGAGACCCAGTACTTC. Translated, it gives CAGSQGQILAGVQETQYF.

The sample holds many counts of this clonotype. This sequence joins TRBV11-3 and TRBJ2-3; D is ambiguous. This CDR3 is built from 12 residues. Germline CDR1 is SGHNT and CDR2 is YENEEA. The ends were cut back, 5 bases at V and 2 bases at J, with 5 bases in the middle. CDR3 amino acids: CASSTDTDTQYF. The CDR3 coding sequence is TGTGCCAGCAGCACGGACACAGATACGCAGTATTTT.

On this clonotype itself: The limits of the CDR3 on the DNA are not certain, so only TCRdb's listed CDR3 is given. The CDR3 region is CSVGRDSAVYFCASGSHYEQYF. This chain joins TRBV29-1 and TRBJ2-7; the table assigns TRBD2, which was not confirmed against the DNA. Per germline, CDR1 SQVTM and CDR2 ANQGSEA. The CDR3 numbers 22 amino acids, ends counted.

V and J are TRBV10-2 and TRBJ2-7, with 7 bases fitting TRBD2. CDR1 and CDR2 (germline): WSHSY, SAAADI. The CDR3 length is 14 residues. V shed 0 bases, J shed 1 base, and the junction held 0 bases outside the gene matches. CDR3 amino acids: CASSESGGSYEQYF. The CDR3 nucleotides read TGCGCCAGCAGTGAGTCGGGGGGGTCCTACGAGCAGTACTTC.

This clonotype was seen at least ten times. V and J are TRBV4-1 and TRBJ2-2, with D possibly being TRBD1 (7 bases). Trimming stripped 7 bases from V and 2 bases from J, with 20 bases between. The CDR3 covers 17 residues. The germline V gene encodes CDR1 MGHRA and CDR2 YSYEKL. The CDR3 nucleotides read TGCGCCAGCACCCGAGGTCAGGGGGGCGGTAACACCGGGGAGCTGTTTTTT. This translates into CASTRGQGGGNTGELFF.